Presented here are 17 T cell receptor beta chains from one specimen sequenced in a study of vaccination effects on CD4 cells after COVID-19. Some clones are missing from TCRdb's copy, which holds only in-frame ones; the method was immunoSEQ multiplex PCR. The top ten hold roughly 2% of the sample, which has 30,000 to 40,000 clones, approximately 82% seen once. With the ViraFEST assay, the study expanded antigen-specific CD4+ T cells using viral peptide pools, then sequenced them. CD4+ T cell isolation took place after nine to eleven days of culture. Participants received two doses of either the BNT162b2 or mRNA-1273 vaccine. Their cognate antigens are unknown. The sequencing here drew on CD4+ T cells from PBMCs cultured with HCoV-NL63 spike peptides, taken after COVID-19 vaccination. The origin of the receptors is a human donor who received a COVID-19 vaccine. Some clones in this sample may be carry-over from other donors' samples.

The chain employs TRBV18 and TRBJ1-1, with D possibly being TRBD1 (6 bases). Trimming took 3 bases from V and 3 from J, leaving 11 bases between them. CDR3 size: 14 residues. The germline V gene encodes CDR1 KGHSH and CDR2 LQKENI. The CDR3 DNA is TGTGCCAGCTCACCTACAGGGTTATACACTGAAGCTTTCTTT. Translating gives CASSPTGLYTEAFF.

V is TRBV27 and J is TRBJ2-6, with D possibly being TRBD2 (7 bases). The CDR3 sequence is 17 residues long. With 3 bases removed from V and 1 base from J, the gap between germline ends came to 13 bases. Germline lookup yields CDR1 MNHEY and CDR2 SMNVEV (reference sequence). The CDR3 DNA sequence: TGTGCCAGCAGTTTTGGGGGGGCAGGGTCTGGGGCCAACGTCCTGACTTTC. Translated, it gives CASSFGGAGSGANVLTF.

This clone was counted between two and nine times. V gene TRBV5-1 combines with J gene TRBJ1-1, with D possibly matching TRBD1 (5 bases). CDR1 and CDR2 from the germline V gene are SGHRS and YFSETQ. The CDR3 has 15 amino acids. Trimming left V 2 bases short and J 6 bases short, with 17 bases between. The CDR3 protein is CASSFSAGGVPEAFF. In nucleotides, the CDR3 is TGCGCCAGCAGCTTTAGTGCCGGGGGGGTCCCTGAAGCTTTCTTT.

V is TRBV3-1 (or the pseudogene TRBV3-2) and J is TRBJ2-5, with 8 bases matching TRBD1. The CDR3 extends over 14 amino acids. Germline trimming cut 1 base from V and 4 bases from J; bases unmatched to any gene: 2. Germline loops: CDR1 LGHDT, CDR2 YNNKEL (reference sequence). The CDR3 protein is CASSQGTGRETQYF. The CDR3 DNA reads TGTGCCAGCAGCCAAGGGACAGGGAGAGAGACCCAGTACTTC.

This clone has only a few counts. The J gene is TRBJ2-7, the V gene TRBV12-3 or TRBV12-4, with D tentatively TRBD1 (5 bases). V lost 6 bases and J lost 5, with 8 bases in between. CDR3 length: 11 amino acids. CDR3 sequence: CASSQDNEQYV. The CDR3 coding sequence is TGTGCCAGCAGCCAGGACAACGAGCAGTACGTC.

The chain joins TRBV5-6 to TRBJ2-7, with 12 bases lining up with TRBD1. This CDR3 is built from 17 residues. The V gene end was trimmed by 4 bases and the J gene end by 6 bases; junction bases not matched to a gene: 14. The germline V gene encodes CDR1 SGHDT and CDR2 YYEEEE. CDR3 residues: CASSRDRGQIIRGEQYV. As DNA, the CDR3 is TGTGCCAGCAGCCGGGACAGGGGGCAAATAATTAGGGGCGAGCAGTACGTC.

The chain couples TRBV19 to TRBJ1-5; D not resolved. CDR1 and CDR2 (germline): LNHDA, SQIVND (reference sequence). V lost 0 bases and J 4 bases, leaving 7 bases between the germline ends. CDR3 size: 14 residues. CDR3 in amino acids: CASSIDLGNQPQHF. CDR3 DNA: TGTGCCAGTAGTATAGATCTAGGAAATCAGCCCCAGCATTTT.

V gene TRBV7-9 combines with J gene TRBJ2-5; 10 bases are shared with TRBD2. V gave up 1 base and J gave up 4 bases; unmatched junction bases: 3. This CDR3 has 15 amino acids. Germline V gene sequence: CDR1 SEHNR, CDR2 FQNEAQ (reference sequence). CDR3 region: CASSLVASGRETQYF. In DNA form, the CDR3 reads TGTGCCAGCAGCTTAGTGGCTAGCGGGAGAGAGACCCAGTACTTC.

The J gene is TRBJ2-3, the V gene TRBV28; the match to TRBD2 covers 11 bases. The V and J ends lost 5 bases and 7 bases, in that order; junction bases with no gene match: 11. The CDR3 sequence is 16 residues long. Germline-derived CDR1 and CDR2 are MDHEN and SYDVKM. The CDR3 coding sequence is TGTGCCAGCAGTCGCTCGACTAGCGGGGAGCTTAATACGCAGTATTTT. Residues: CASSRSTSGELNTQYF.

The chain recombines TRBV28 with TRBJ1-3; TRBD1 agrees at 9 bases. Unmatched junction bases numbered 0, after V lost 6 bases and J lost 3 bases. Germline V CDR1 and CDR2: MDHEN, SYDVKM. This CDR3 spans 13 amino acids. The CDR3 loop reads CASRDRGGNTIYF. The DNA of the CDR3 is TGTGCCAGCAGGGACAGGGGTGGAAACACCATATATTTT.

The rearrangement joins TRBV4-2 to TRBJ1-2, with a weak D call TRBD1 (5 bases). CDR3 length equals 12 residues. Looked up from germline, CDR1 is LGHNA and CDR2 is YNFKEQ. Trimming stripped 8 bases from V and 7 bases from J, with 14 bases between. This CDR3 is CASVAQGGGYTF. Written as DNA, the CDR3 is TGTGCCAGCGTCGCCCAGGGAGGTGGCTACACCTTC.

This chain connects TRBV5-1 to TRBJ2-5; 10 nucleotides align to TRBD1. The CDR3 spans 15 residues. The germline V gene has CDR1 SGHRS and CDR2 YFSETQ. Unmatched junction bases numbered 5, after V lost 4 bases and J lost 2 bases. CDR3 in amino acids: CASSKGTGDQETQYF. CDR3 sequence (DNA): TGCGCCAGCAGCAAAGGGACAGGGGATCAAGAGACCCAGTACTTC.

The DNA for the CDR3 is TGTGCCAGCAGCTTCTCCAGGGATAGCAATCAGCCCCAGCATTTT. This gives the protein CASSFSRDSNQPQHF. The V and J genes are TRBV7-2 and TRBJ1-5; D possibly corresponds to TRBD1 (5 bases). Germline V gene data show CDR1 as SGHTA and CDR2 as FQGNSA. CDR3 length equals 15 residues. The germline V and J ends were trimmed by 3 bases and 0 bases, with 9 bases remaining between them.

The V call is TRBV3-1 (or the pseudogene TRBV3-2), the J call TRBJ2-5; 9 bases agree with TRBD2. Trimming at V came to 3 bases and at J to 4 bases, leaving 15 bases not matched to a gene. Germline values: CDR1 LGHDT, CDR2 YNNKEL (reference sequence). The CDR3 spans 18 residues. As DNA, the CDR3 is TGTGCCAGCAGCCAGGCCGACCGAGCGGGGGGAAGGGGAGAGACCCAGTACTTC. Protein sequence: CASSQADRAGGRGETQYF.

J is TRBJ2-3 and V is TRBV7-2; D remains ambiguous. This CDR3 is 14 amino acids long. Trimming removed 1 base at V and 3 bases at J, with 8 bases between. From germline, CDR1 is SGHTA and CDR2 FQGNSA. The CDR3 loop is CASSLDMGTDTQYF. The CDR3 DNA reads TGTGCCAGCAGCTTAGATATGGGGACAGATACGCAGTATTTT.

The chain is built from TRBV12-3 or TRBV12-4 and TRBJ2-3; the D gene is possibly TRBD2 (5 bases). The CDR3 extends over 12 amino acids. Trimming shortened V by 6 bases and J by 1 base, and 5 bases separated the two germline ends. This CDR3 reads CASSGGTDTQYF. CDR3 coding DNA: TGTGCCAGCAGCGGGGGCACAGATACGCAGTATTTT.

The DNA for the CDR3 is TGTGCCAGCCCTCAACCGCCCGGACAGCGCCAAGAGACCCAGTACTTC. Translating it yields CASPQPPGQRQETQYF. The rearrangement joins TRBV5-8 to TRBJ2-5; possible D gene TRBD1, 6 bases. The germline V gene encodes CDR1 SGHTS and CDR2 YDEGEE. The CDR3 runs to 16 residues. The V end lost 7 bases, the J end lost 1 base, and 20 bases lay between the germline ends.